The clone carrying this T cell receptor (beta chain) has just a few counts. Assay: immunoSEQ multiplex PCR; the TCRdb copy retains only in-frame clones and omits some. The top ten hold 5.6% of the sample, which has 250,000 to 350,000 clones, more than 70% seen once. This CDR3 is 11 amino acids long. Trimming took off 5 bases at V and 4 bases at J, with 9 bases between the two ends. The germline gives CDR1 SQVTM, CDR2 ANQGSEA. These data come from a study of cytotoxic CD8 clonotypes in ibrutinib-treated CLL. In the study overall: Patients attained approximately 25 partial and 2 complete responses; at median approximately 70 months, about 15 remained remitted while around twelve progressed.

V usage is TRBV29-1 and J usage is TRBJ2-7; D is unclear. The starting material was PBMCs, obtained at disease progression, from a patient treated with ibrutinib. This clonotype originated in a human donor with chronic lymphocytic leukemia. In DNA, the CDR3 is TGCAGCGTTTTGGACGCATACGAGCAGTACTTC. Its translation is CSVLDAYEQYF.